This note documents a single T cell receptor beta chain sequence. Its antigen is still unknown. This sample stems from a study of cytomegalovirus exposure and HLA in healthy donors. The CDR3 length is 15 residues. The germline V gene has CDR1 SNHLY and CDR2 FYNNEI. The junction had 11 bases not matched to a gene; V was cut back by 4 bases and J by 5 bases. Whole-study findings and limits: 16,951 TCR beta sequences were associated with HLA alleles at 0.05 false discovery rate in a later analysis. As a later analysis showed, a missense DCLRE1C variant was linked to trimming of TCR beta V- and J-genes. The study found most TCR sequences rare, yet found some public TCRs in many donors.

13 Jbeta primers and 60 Vbeta primers were used for the PCR. Profiling relied on immunoSEQ multiplex PCR, and the TCRdb table lists in-frame clones only, not all of them. The sample holds about 51,000 clones, approximately 85% seen once. Sequencing input: PBMCs. This sequence originates from a boy aged 10-17 years in good health and CMV-seropositive. The chain joins TRBV2 to TRBJ2-7; TRBD1 matches 7 bases. The CDR3 reads CASSVGQGVSHEQYF. DNA of the CDR3: TGTGCCAGCAGTGTGGGCCAGGGGGTTTCTCACGAGCAGTACTTC.